The entry that follows covers one T cell receptor (beta chain) sequence. Taking its sample share into account, this clone is medium-sized (0.01 to 0.1%). The antigen this receptor binds is unknown. Per-nucleotide qualities are absent, and no much larger clonotype sits a single base away. The data are from a study of metastatic and nonmetastatic thyroid tumors (dated by TCRdb to 2020 to 2022). As for the study more broadly: Repertoires were compared across peripheral blood and tumor or nodule tissue samples from malignant and benign thyroid patients.

V sheds 3 bases and J sheds 8 bases, leaving 16 bases between their ends. The CDR3 starts with the cysteine, ends with the phenylalanine, and has 14 residues. The retained sequence is limited to the CDR3, 42 bases, with the frame set at the first base. CDR1 SGHNT and CDR2 YENEEA were looked up in the germline V gene. Libraries were constructed by PCR. Sequencing was performed on an Illumina HiSeq 4000. High-throughput sequencing was used to profile the TCR beta-chain CDR3 region of each patient. The study's own analysis went as follows. CDR3 differences across clinicopathological groups were used to build a classifier for discriminating distant-metastatic papillary thyroid cancer patients. The Shannon index was used to measure repertoire diversity, and the Morisita-Horn index was used to measure how similar tumor and blood repertoires were. TCRdb trimmed the raw reads at Q25, called clones with MiXCR and kept productive beta chains. TCRdb's processing, not the authors', yielded these V and J calls. The sample table contains around 14,000 clones; only one count was recorded for 24% of them. Approximately 8.4% of the sample is taken by the ten largest.

What the research found in general, with its limitations: In both blood and tumor samples, TCR beta diversity was reported to be significantly higher in malignant tumors than in benign nodules.

None of the patients had been given any treatment before thyroid surgery. Patient clinical samples collected from about 2011 to 2019 were retrospectively analysed using T-cell receptor beta sequencing. The V and J segments used are TRBV11-3 and TRBJ1-2, with no confident D gene call. Input material: tumor tissue. The clonotype was recovered from a female donor with papillary thyroid cancer or a benign thyroid nodule (not recorded which). Some clones in this sample may be carry-over from other donors' samples. The CDR3 loop reads CASSFEDGARGYTF. The DNA reads as follows: TGTGCCAGCAGCTTTGAGGACGGCGCCCGCGGCTACACCTTC.